The clone carrying this T cell receptor (beta chain) has more than one count but fewer than ten. Its antigen is unidentified. This specimen belongs to a study of OX40 agonist ivuxolimab in advanced cancers. The overall study: Partial responses were recorded for three patients, including one with hepatocellular carcinoma and two with cutaneous melanoma.

Blood specimens came from baseline, cycle 4 day 1, and cycle 7 day 1. Study results and caveats: Partly responding patients at 0.1-3.0 mg/kg showed some of the smallest clonal expansion.

The trim removed 4 bases at V and 9 bases at J, leaving 11 bases unmatched. This CDR3 region has 16 residues. Germline-derived CDR1 and CDR2 are LGHNT and FRNRAP. TCRdb's table, derived via immunoSEQ multiplex PCR, lists solely in-frame clones and lacks some. The table shows tens of thousands of clones, with around 76% occurring only once. The source material was CD4+ or CD8+ T cells sorted from blood, sampled in a trial of the OX40 agonist ivuxolimab. The chain uses TRBV12-5 and TRBJ2-1, with 11 bases lining up with TRBD2. This receptor was taken from an adult with an advanced solid tumor such as melanoma, head and neck, liver or kidney cancer. The CDR3 loop is CASGSPTSGRIGEQFF. The DNA of the CDR3 is TGTGCTAGTGGTTCCCCTACTAGCGGGAGAATTGGTGAGCAGTTCTTC.